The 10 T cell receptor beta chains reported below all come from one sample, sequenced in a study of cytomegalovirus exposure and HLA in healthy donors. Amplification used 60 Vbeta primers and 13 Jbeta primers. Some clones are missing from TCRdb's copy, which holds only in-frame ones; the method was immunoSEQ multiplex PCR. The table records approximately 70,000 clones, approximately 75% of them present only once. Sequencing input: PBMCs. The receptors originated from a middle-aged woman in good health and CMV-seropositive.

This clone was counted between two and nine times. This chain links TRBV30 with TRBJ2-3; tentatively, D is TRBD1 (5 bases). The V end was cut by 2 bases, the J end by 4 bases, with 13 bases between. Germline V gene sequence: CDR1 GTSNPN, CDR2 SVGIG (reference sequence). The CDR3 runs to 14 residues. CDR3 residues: CAWSRGAGADTQYF. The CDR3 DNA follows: TGTGCCTGGAGTCGTGGGGCCGGAGCAGATACGCAGTATTTT.

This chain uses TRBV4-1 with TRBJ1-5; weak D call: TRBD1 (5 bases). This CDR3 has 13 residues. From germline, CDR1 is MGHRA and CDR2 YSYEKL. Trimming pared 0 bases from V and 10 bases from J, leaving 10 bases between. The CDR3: CASSQDWQGPQHF. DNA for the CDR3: TGCGCCAGCAGCCAAGATTGGCAGGGCCCCCAGCATTTT.

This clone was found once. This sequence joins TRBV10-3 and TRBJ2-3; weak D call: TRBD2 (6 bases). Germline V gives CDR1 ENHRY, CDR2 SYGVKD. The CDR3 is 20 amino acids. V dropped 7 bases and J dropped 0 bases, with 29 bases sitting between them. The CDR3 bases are TGTGCCATCAAGGTCGGGGGAAATAGACCCATCCTTCCAAGCACAGATACGCAGTATTTT. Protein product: CAIKVGGNRPILPSTDTQYF.

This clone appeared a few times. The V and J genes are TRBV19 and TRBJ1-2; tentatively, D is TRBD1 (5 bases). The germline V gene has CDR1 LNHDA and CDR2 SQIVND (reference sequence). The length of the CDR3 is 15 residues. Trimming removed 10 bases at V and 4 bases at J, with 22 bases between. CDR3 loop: CATNPRRGLSYGYTF. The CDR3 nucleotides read TGTGCCACCAATCCCAGGAGGGGACTATCCTATGGCTACACCTTC.

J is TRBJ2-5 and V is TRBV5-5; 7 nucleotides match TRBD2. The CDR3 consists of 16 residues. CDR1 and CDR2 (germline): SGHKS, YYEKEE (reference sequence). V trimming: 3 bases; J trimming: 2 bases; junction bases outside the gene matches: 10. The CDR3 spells CASSSRGAGLQETQYF. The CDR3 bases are TGTGCCAGCAGCTCTAGGGGAGCGGGATTACAAGAGACCCAGTACTTC.

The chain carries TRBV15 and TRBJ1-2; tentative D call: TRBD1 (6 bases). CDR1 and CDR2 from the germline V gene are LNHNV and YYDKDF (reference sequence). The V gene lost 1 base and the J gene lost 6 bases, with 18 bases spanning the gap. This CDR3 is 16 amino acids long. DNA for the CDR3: TGTGCCACCAGCAGAGCCAACAGGGATCCCCCGGATGGCTACACCTTC. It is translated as CATSRANRDPPDGYTF.

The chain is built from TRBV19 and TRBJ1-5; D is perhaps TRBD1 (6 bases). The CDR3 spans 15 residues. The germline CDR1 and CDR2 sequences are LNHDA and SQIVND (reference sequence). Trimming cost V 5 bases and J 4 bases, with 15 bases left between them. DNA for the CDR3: TGTGCCAGTAGTGGGGGAGGGGGTTCGAATCAGCCCCAGCATTTT. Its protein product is CASSGGGGSNQPQHF.

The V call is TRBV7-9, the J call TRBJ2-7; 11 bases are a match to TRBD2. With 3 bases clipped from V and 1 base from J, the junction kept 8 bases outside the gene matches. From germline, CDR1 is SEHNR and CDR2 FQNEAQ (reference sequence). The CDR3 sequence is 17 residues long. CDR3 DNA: TGTGCCAGCAGCTTCAGTGATTGGACTAGCGGGTCCTACGAGCAGTACTTC. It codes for CASSFSDWTSGSYEQYF.

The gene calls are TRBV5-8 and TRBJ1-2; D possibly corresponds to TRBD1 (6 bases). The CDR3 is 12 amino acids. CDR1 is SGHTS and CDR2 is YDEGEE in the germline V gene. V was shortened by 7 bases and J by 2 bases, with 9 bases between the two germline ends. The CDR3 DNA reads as TGTGCCAGCGCCCAGGGGAACTATGGCTACACCTTC. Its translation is CASAQGNYGYTF.

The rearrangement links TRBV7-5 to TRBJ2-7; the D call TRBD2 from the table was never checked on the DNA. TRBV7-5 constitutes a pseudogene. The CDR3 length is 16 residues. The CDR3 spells CARSSTRTSGVREQYF. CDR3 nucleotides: TGTGCCAGAAGCTCGACCCGGACTAGCGGGGTGAGGGAGCAGTACTTC.